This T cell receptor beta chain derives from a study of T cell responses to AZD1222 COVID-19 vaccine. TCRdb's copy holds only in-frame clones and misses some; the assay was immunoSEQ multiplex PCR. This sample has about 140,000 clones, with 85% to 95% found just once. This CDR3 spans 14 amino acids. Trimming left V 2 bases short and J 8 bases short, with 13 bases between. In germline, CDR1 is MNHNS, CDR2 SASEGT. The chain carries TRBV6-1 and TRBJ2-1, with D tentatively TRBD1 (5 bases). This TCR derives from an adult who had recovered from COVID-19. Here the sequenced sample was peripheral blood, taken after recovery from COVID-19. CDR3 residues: CASSEFWGQDEQFF. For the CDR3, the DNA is TGTGCCAGCAGTGAATTCTGGGGCCAGGATGAGCAGTTCTTC.